This T cell receptor beta chain was retrieved from a study of blood T cell repertoires in COVID-19. Germline V gives CDR1 SGHRS, CDR2 YFSETQ. V lost 0 bases, J lost 4 bases, and 13 bases lay in between. The CDR3 is 15 amino acids. Clones were sequenced by immunoSEQ multiplex PCR, and TCRdb holds only the in-frame ones, with some missing. The sample includes 150,000 to 200,000 clones, approximately 80% of them seen just once. This chain links TRBV5-1 with TRBJ2-5, with D maybe TRBD2 (5 bases). Specimen: PBMCs or T cells enriched from blood (not recorded which). The clonotype was recovered from a woman aged 60 to 75 with acute COVID-19. CDR3 DNA: TGCGCCAGCAGCTTGGTCGGGATGATAGGAGAGACCCAGTACTTC. The encoded protein is CASSLVGMIGETQYF.